This T cell receptor beta chain comes out of a study of blood T cell repertoires in COVID-19. The wider study: T cells, B-cell-depleted T cells, or PBMCs supplied cDNA or gDNA.

Using immunoSEQ multiplex PCR, the repertoire was profiled, and TCRdb retains in-frame clones only, with some absent. Of some 150,000 clones detected, 85% to 90% appear once; the ten largest clones hold 2% to 3%. The receptor's source is a man in his forties or fifties with active COVID-19. The sequenced material came from peripheral blood.

The CDR3 here is CASTDRGEQFF. CDR3 nucleotide sequence: TGTGCCAGCACGGACAGAGGCGAGCAGTTCTTC. V usage is TRBV12-3 or TRBV12-4 and J usage is TRBJ2-1; weak D call: TRBD1 (6 bases). This CDR3 contains 11 residues. V lost 7 bases to trimming and J lost 10 bases, with 11 bases between them.